This T cell receptor beta chain was captured by sequencing in a study of shared clonotypes between healthy human individuals. Of note for this clone: Its antigen remains unknown.

Trimming removed 5 bases from V and 7 bases from J; junction bases left unmatched: 11. Germline V gene lookup returns CDR1 MDHEN and CDR2 SYDVKM. CDR3 length: 15 amino acids. Study outcomes and limitations: Naive CD4 clonotypes overlapped across several donors at roughly 5.1%.

Template for every sorted-subset replicate PCR totaled approximately 0.2 ug DNA, 25,000 to 35,000 T cell genomes. As originally analysed: ImmunoSEQ sequences covered only the junction and lacked quality scores; filtering therefore differed. This table comes from immunoSEQ multiplex PCR, and its TCRdb copy is limited to in-frame clones, with some not included. That table gives V, J and clone size, and the DNA gave D and trimming. The top ten clones hold roughly 1.5% of a sample with under 1,100,000 clones, 65% to 75% of them seen once. V and J are TRBV28 and TRBJ2-1; 7 bases fit TRBD2. The receptor was derived from a man younger than 35 in good health. Sequenced material: memory CD4+ T cells sorted from blood. The subset is: CD45RA-negative fraction. CDR3 nucleotide sequence: TGTGCCAGCAGTCCCCCGAGCGGGACTAAAAATGAGCAGTTCTTC. Encoded protein: CASSPPSGTKNEQFF.